What follows are 13 T cell receptor beta chains derived from one specimen sequenced in a study of shared clonotypes between healthy human individuals. Repertoires were generated with immunoSEQ multiplex PCR, while TCRdb's copy carries only in-frame clones and drops some. The sample holds around 600,000 clones, roughly 95% seen once. Naivety among CD8 cells was defined by CD45RO negativity and positive CCR7 selection, thereby excluding terminally differentiated effector memory CD45RA+ cells. The sequenced material came from naive CD8+ T cells sorted from blood. The receptors derive from a woman in her 30s in good health.

This clone was seen only once. Other nucleotide sequences in the sample specify the same CDR3. The chain employs TRBV9 and TRBJ1-5, with no clear D. This CDR3 spans 13 amino acids. Trimming shortened V by 2 bases and J by 2 bases, and 5 bases separated the two germline ends. The germline CDR1 and CDR2 sequences are SGDLS and YYNGEE. CDR3 residues: CASSVHGNQPQHF. In DNA form, the CDR3 reads TGTGCCAGCAGCGTCCACGGCAATCAGCCCCAGCATTTT.

The chain links TRBV29-1 to TRBJ2-5, with 7 bases lining up with TRBD1. The J call may be mistaken, given a closer DNA end match to TRBJ2-7. The CDR3 totals 12 residues. The germline CDR1 and CDR2 sequences are SQVTM and ANQGSEA. The CDR3 DNA reads as TGCAGCGTGGGACAGAGCTCCTACGAGCAGTACTTC. Translating gives CSVGQSSYEQYF.

This rearrangement joins TRBV7-9 to TRBJ2-5; D unclear. The DNA end is a closer match to TRBJ2-7, so the J assignment may be wrong. The CDR3 extends over 13 amino acids. Germline assignment: CDR1 SEHNR and CDR2 FQNEAQ (reference sequence). The CDR3 bases are TGTGCCAGCAGCAGAGAAATACTTAACGAGCAGTACTTC. It yields the protein CASSREILNEQYF.

The chain employs TRBV14 and TRBJ2-7; 11 nucleotides agree with TRBD2. Losses at the gene ends were 4 bases for V and 6 bases for J; bases not matched to a gene: 8. In germline, CDR1 is SGHDN, CDR2 FVKESK. The CDR3 totals 15 residues. The CDR3, as DNA: TGTGCCAGCAGCCCCGAAAGACTAGCGGGGAGCGAGCAGTACTTC. It translates to CASSPERLAGSEQYF.

The gene calls are TRBV18 and TRBJ2-1; a possible D gene is TRBD1 (6 bases). The CDR3 has 16 residues. Between the trimmed V and J ends, which lost 6 bases and 4 bases, there was a span of 19 bases. CDR1 and CDR2 (germline): KGHSH, LQKENI. The CDR3 DNA is TGTGCCAGCTCTCAGGGGCTCACCCCTCATTACAATGAGCAGTTCTTC. Its protein product is CASSQGLTPHYNEQFF.

V usage is TRBV7-9 and J usage is TRBJ1-4, with D unclear. V was cut by 7 bases and J by 6 bases, with 6 bases left in between. This CDR3 is built from 11 residues. Germline V gene data show CDR1 as SEHNR and CDR2 as FQNEAQ (reference sequence). CDR3 sequence: CASKQHEKLFF. Here the CDR3 DNA reads TGTGCCAGCAAGCAACATGAAAAACTGTTTTTT. Full variable domain (remainder filled in from reference TRBV7-9 and TRBJ1-4): DTGVSQNPRHKITKRGQNVTFRCDPISEHNRLYWYRQTLGQGPEFLTYFQNEAQLEKSRLLSDRFSAERPKGSFSTLEIQRTEQGDSAMYLCASKQHEKLFFGSGTQLSVL.

A remark on this clone: The same CDR3 is also encoded by other DNA sequences in this sample. V and J are TRBV27 and TRBJ2-7; D is possibly TRBD1 (6 bases). The CDR3 contains 13 residues. The V and J ends lost 3 bases and 2 bases respectively, with 8 bases between them. From germline, CDR1 is MNHEY and CDR2 SMNVEV (reference sequence). CDR3 protein: CASSFGTTYEQYF. As DNA, the CDR3 is TGTGCCAGCAGTTTCGGGACAACCTACGAGCAGTACTTC.

The V gene is TRBV27, the J gene TRBJ2-7; D possibly uses TRBD1 or TRBD2 (5 bases each). This CDR3 has 15 residues. V was trimmed by 3 bases and J by 0 bases, leaving 12 bases between them. The germline CDR1 and CDR2 sequences are MNHEY and SMNVEV (reference sequence). The CDR3 DNA sequence: TGTGCCAGCAGTTTCGAGCCGGGACGCTCCTACGAGCAGTACTTC. This encodes CASSFEPGRSYEQYF.

This chain joins TRBV2 and TRBJ1-1, with D unresolved. Trimming shortened V by 9 bases and J by 0 bases, and 11 bases separated the two germline ends. CDR1 is SNHLY, CDR2 FYNNEI, per germline. The length of the CDR3 is 13 residues. CDR3 nucleotide sequence: TGTGCCAGTTCGTTGGGTATGAACACTGAAGCTTTCTTT. Translation gives CASSLGMNTEAFF.

The rearrangement links TRBV6-1 to TRBJ1-1; no definite D call. The CDR3 consists of 10 residues. The V end was cut by 4 bases, the J end by 8 bases, with 5 bases between. The V gene's germline CDR1 is MNHNS and CDR2 SASEGT. The CDR3 loop reads CASSGVEAFF. In nucleotides, the CDR3 is TGTGCCAGCAGTGGAGTCGAAGCTTTCTTT.

The V call is TRBV13, the J call TRBJ2-1, with 10 positions matching TRBD2. Germline CDR1 PRHDT, CDR2 FYEKMQ (reference sequence). CDR3 length: 16 amino acids. Trimming at V came to 5 bases and at J to 6 bases, leaving 10 bases not matched to a gene. CDR3 protein: CASSPTSGKPPNEQFF. The CDR3 DNA sequence: TGTGCCAGCAGCCCTACTAGCGGGAAACCTCCCAATGAGCAGTTCTTC. The whole variable domain, filled in from reference TRBV13 and TRBJ2-1, reads AAGVIQSPRHLIKEKRETATLKCYPIPRHDTVYWYQQGPGQDPQFLISFYEKMQSDKGSIPDRFSAQQFSDYHSELNMSSLELGDSALYFCASSPTSGKPPNEQFFGPGTRLTVL.

This clone was recorded a few times. The V gene is TRBV6-1, the J gene TRBJ2-7; 11 bases agree with TRBD1. Losses at the gene ends were 7 bases for V and 6 bases for J; bases not matched to a gene: 5. The CDR3 is made up of 13 amino acids. Germline V lookup: CDR1 MNHNS, CDR2 SASEGT. The CDR3 DNA reads as TGTGCCAGCACCGGGACAGGGGGGGGCGAGCAGTACTTC. Amino acids: CASTGTGGGEQYF.

The chain is built from TRBV5-1 and TRBJ2-1; D is tentatively TRBD1 or TRBD2 (5 bases each). V lost 5 bases, J lost 7 bases, and 10 bases lay in between. The CDR3 is 12 residues long. CDR1 SGHRS and CDR2 YFSETQ come from the germline V gene. The CDR3 DNA is TGCGCCAGCAGGGGGGACCCTAATGAGCAGTTCTTC. Protein: CASRGDPNEQFF.